These T cell receptor beta chains were read from a single sample in a study of HIV-infected children after antiretroviral therapy interruption. MiXCR, applied by TCRdb to the 3' RACE reads, yields one record per CDR3 protein. Among fewer than 20,000 distinct CDR3 sequences listed, roughly 3.4% were seen once. This specimen consisted of CD45RA+ CD4+ T cells from PBMCs, obtained from a donor given antiretroviral therapy, either interrupted or continuous. The source of these receptors is a child between 2 and 17 years old with HIV. CDR3s include the opening cysteine and the closing phenylalanine or tryptophan. The D gene is left open where the match is weak. Only part of the rows carry a size: once, few, many, or a class if the clone is expanded.

V gene: TRBV20-1; J gene: TRBJ2-7; clone size: many; D gene: NA; CDR3 DNA: TGCAGTGCTAGCACAGGTTCCTACGAGCAGTACTTC; CDR3 protein: CSASTGSYEQYF
V gene: TRBV12-3/TRBV12-4; J gene: TRBJ2-6; clone size: many; D gene: TRBD1; CDR3 DNA: TGTGCCAGCAGCCCTCCATCAGGCAGGGGGCGGTCTGGGGCCAACGTCCTGACTTTC; CDR3 protein: CASSPPSGRGRSGANVLTF
V gene: TRBV11-2; J gene: TRBJ2-2; clone size: few; D gene: TRBD2; CDR3 DNA: TGTGCCGGCTCTAGCGGGGGGTTCCAAACCACCGGGGAGCTGTTTTTT; CDR3 protein: CAGSSGGFQTTGELFF
V gene: TRBV6-6; J gene: TRBJ2-1; clone size: many; D gene: NA; CDR3 DNA: TGTGCCAGCAGTTACTCCGGGTCCAATGAGCAGTTCTTC; CDR3 protein: CASSYSGSNEQFF
V gene: TRBV23-1; J gene: TRBJ1-2; clone size: many; D gene: NA; CDR3 DNA: TGCGCCAGCAGTCAATTGCCAGTCGTCTTTAACTATGGCTACACCTTC; CDR3 protein: CASSQLPVVFNYGYTF
V gene: TRBV20-1; J gene: TRBJ1-2; clone size: many; D gene: NA; CDR3 DNA: TGCAGTGCTAGTGGGGGCTACACCTTC; CDR3 protein: CSASGGYTF
V gene: TRBV19; J gene: TRBJ2-6; clone size: NA; D gene: NA; CDR3 DNA: TGTGCCAGTACGCCCCTTTCCTCTGGGGCCAACGTCCTGACTTTC; CDR3 protein: CASTPLSSGANVLTF
V gene: TRBV13; J gene: TRBJ1-1; clone size: many; D gene: NA; CDR3 DNA: TGTGCCAGCTCTCGGGGGGCCACAGAAGTCTTCTTT; CDR3 protein: CASSRGATEVFF
V gene: TRBV25-1; J gene: TRBJ1-6; clone size: many; D gene: NA; CDR3 DNA: TGTGCCAGCAGTGAGGCGAATTCACCCCTCCACTTT; CDR3 protein: CASSEANSPLHF
V gene: TRBV23-1; J gene: TRBJ2-6; clone size: many; D gene: NA; CDR3 DNA: TGCGCCAGCAGTCAACCCCCGCCCCGGGTCTGGGAGCTCCCCATTCCCACTGGGGCCAACGTCCTGACTTTC; CDR3 protein: CASSQPPPRVWELPIPTGANVLTF
V gene: TRBV7-2; J gene: TRBJ1-5; clone size: medium-sized; D gene: NA; CDR3 DNA: TGTGCCAGCAGCTGGTCTGGGAGCAATCAGCCCCAGCATTTT; CDR3 protein: CASSWSGSNQPQHF
V gene: TRBV7-2; J gene: TRBJ2-4; clone size: many; D gene: NA; CDR3 DNA: TGTGCCAGCAGCTTAGTGGGCATTCAGTACTTC; CDR3 protein: CASSLVGIQYF
V gene: TRBV4-1; J gene: TRBJ1-3; clone size: many; D gene: NA; CDR3 DNA: TGCGCCAGCAGCCAAGACGAGGACTCTGGAAACACCATATATTTT; CDR3 protein: CASSQDEDSGNTIYF
V gene: TRBV11-2; J gene: TRBJ2-2; clone size: many; D gene: NA; CDR3 DNA: TGTGCCAGCAGCTTAGCACCGAACACCGGGGAGCTGTTTTTT; CDR3 protein: CASSLAPNTGELFF
V gene: TRBV28; J gene: TRBJ1-5; clone size: many; D gene: NA; CDR3 DNA: TGTGCCAGCAGTTCTCCTAATCAGCCCCAGCATTTT; CDR3 protein: CASSSPNQPQHF
V gene: TRBV7-9; J gene: TRBJ2-2; clone size: many; D gene: TRBD2; CDR3 DNA: TGTGCCAGCAGCGCCCTACCCGGGACTAGCGGGATATCCGGGGAGCTGTTTTTT; CDR3 protein: CASSALPGTSGISGELFF
V gene: TRBV30; J gene: TRBJ1-1; clone size: many; D gene: NA; CDR3 DNA: TGTGCCTGGAGTGTATATCTTAGAGAAGCTTTCTTT; CDR3 protein: CAWSVYLREAFF
V gene: TRBV20-1; J gene: TRBJ1-3; clone size: many; D gene: NA; CDR3 DNA: TGCAGTGCTAGAGAACTTCTCGGAAACACCATATATTTT; CDR3 protein: CSARELLGNTIYF
V gene: TRBV7-2; J gene: TRBJ2-7; clone size: many; D gene: TRBD1; CDR3 DNA: TGTGCCAGCACCCTCCGGGACAGGGGCGAGCAGTACTTC; CDR3 protein: CASTLRDRGEQYF
V gene: TRBV12-3/TRBV12-4; J gene: TRBJ1-1; clone size: many; D gene: NA; CDR3 DNA: TGTGCCAGCAGTATCTGGGTGAGTAAGGCTGAAGCTTTCTTT; CDR3 protein: CASSIWVSKAEAFF
V gene: TRBV5-1; J gene: TRBJ2-3; clone size: many; D gene: TRBD2; CDR3 DNA: TGCGCCAGCAGCTTGTCTCATTCCCGGGGGGGTCCAGATACGCAGTATTTT; CDR3 protein: CASSLSHSRGGPDTQYF
V gene: TRBV6-1; J gene: TRBJ2-7; clone size: many; D gene: TRBD1; CDR3 DNA: TGTGCCAGCAGTGAAGTCTGGGGACAGGGGACCTACGAGCAGTACTTC; CDR3 protein: CASSEVWGQGTYEQYF
V gene: TRBV27; J gene: TRBJ2-4; clone size: medium-sized; D gene: NA; CDR3 DNA: TGTGCCAGCAGTTTATTCCTGCAGGGAGGAATTCAGTACTTC; CDR3 protein: CASSLFLQGGIQYF
V gene: TRBV2; J gene: TRBJ2-7; clone size: NA; D gene: NA; CDR3 DNA: TGTGCCAGCACCGAGGCCATCCCCCGCGAGCAGTACTTC; CDR3 protein: CASTEAIPREQYF
V gene: TRBV2; J gene: TRBJ2-1; clone size: NA; D gene: TRBD2; CDR3 DNA: TGTGCCACCGAGAGAAACAGCGGGGGGTCGTTCTATGAGCAGTTCTTC; CDR3 protein: CATERNSGGSFYEQFF
V gene: TRBV19; J gene: TRBJ2-3; clone size: many; D gene: NA; CDR3 DNA: TGTGCCAGTAGTATTGTAACGTCCGGAAATACGCAGTATTTT; CDR3 protein: CASSIVTSGNTQYF
V gene: TRBV18; J gene: TRBJ2-6; clone size: many; D gene: NA; CDR3 DNA: TGTGCCAGCTCACCACCGCCGGCCTCTGGGGCCAACGTCCTGACTTTC; CDR3 protein: CASSPPPASGANVLTF
V gene: TRBV5-1; J gene: TRBJ1-5; clone size: many; D gene: NA; CDR3 DNA: TGCGCCAGCAGCTTGAGAGGAGATTTCAATCAGCCCCAGCATTTT; CDR3 protein: CASSLRGDFNQPQHF
V gene: TRBV5-6; J gene: TRBJ1-5; clone size: medium-sized; D gene: NA; CDR3 DNA: TGTGCCAGCAGCTTGGGACAGGCAAATCAGCCCCAGCATTTT; CDR3 protein: CASSLGQANQPQHF
V gene: TRBV28; J gene: TRBJ1-5; clone size: many; D gene: NA; CDR3 DNA: TGTGCCACCTCCGGGCGCGATCAGCCCCAGCATTTT; CDR3 protein: CATSGRDQPQHF
V gene: TRBV6-5; J gene: TRBJ2-7; clone size: many; D gene: TRBD1; CDR3 DNA: TGTGCCAGCAGCCCGCGGCGGACAGGGTACGAGCAGTACTTC; CDR3 protein: CASSPRRTGYEQYF
V gene: TRBV19; J gene: TRBJ2-1; clone size: many; D gene: NA; CDR3 DNA: TGTGCCAGTAGTAACACCGGGACACGGTTTAGGAATGAGCAGTTCTTC; CDR3 protein: CASSNTGTRFRNEQFF
V gene: TRBV7-2; J gene: TRBJ1-2; clone size: many; D gene: NA; CDR3 DNA: TGTGCCAGCAGCTTAGCCAGGGAGCCCCTTGGCTACACCTTC; CDR3 protein: CASSLAREPLGYTF
V gene: TRBV28; J gene: TRBJ1-5; clone size: many; D gene: NA; CDR3 DNA: TGTGCCAGCAAGCGGGGGAACCAGCCCCAGCATTTT; CDR3 protein: CASKRGNQPQHF
V gene: TRBV7-2; J gene: TRBJ2-7; clone size: many; D gene: NA; CDR3 DNA: TGTGCCAGCAGCTTGGTGGCAGGCGAGCAGTACTTC; CDR3 protein: CASSLVAGEQYF
V gene: TRBV6-5; J gene: TRBJ2-5; clone size: few; D gene: TRBD2; CDR3 DNA: TGTGCCAGCAGTCCCCTAGCGGGGGGGCTAGGCGAGACCCAGTACTTC; CDR3 protein: CASSPLAGGLGETQYF
V gene: TRBV25-1; J gene: TRBJ2-2; clone size: many; D gene: TRBD1; CDR3 DNA: TGTGCCAGCAGACCCGGGACAGGGAGCACCGGGGAGCTGTTTTTT; CDR3 protein: CASRPGTGSTGELFF
V gene: TRBV20-1; J gene: TRBJ1-1; clone size: many; D gene: NA; CDR3 DNA: TGCAGTGCTCCGAGGGGAACTGAAGCTTTCTTT; CDR3 protein: CSAPRGTEAFF
V gene: TRBV7-2; J gene: TRBJ1-2; clone size: medium-sized; D gene: NA; CDR3 DNA: TGTGCCAGCAGCTTAGGAAGGGAAGTAAACTATGGCTACACCTTC; CDR3 protein: CASSLGREVNYGYTF
V gene: TRBV29-1; J gene: TRBJ1-1; clone size: many; D gene: NA; CDR3 DNA: TGCAGCGTTTCCGAATCTCCGCTCACTGAAGCTTTCTTT; CDR3 protein: CSVSESPLTEAFF
V gene: TRBV7-2; J gene: TRBJ2-3; clone size: many; D gene: NA; CDR3 DNA: TGTGCCACCTCTACGCTGACCTCAACAGATACGCAGTATTTT; CDR3 protein: CATSTLTSTDTQYF
V gene: TRBV5-1; J gene: TRBJ1-1; clone size: medium-sized; D gene: TRBD1; CDR3 DNA: TGCGCCAGCAGCTTGCAGGGGGCGTACACTGAAGCTTTCTTT; CDR3 protein: CASSLQGAYTEAFF
V gene: TRBV7-6; J gene: TRBJ2-6; clone size: many; D gene: NA; CDR3 DNA: TGTGCCAGCAGCTTATGGTGGAAAACAGGGAGTCCGTCCGGGGCCAACGTCCTGACTTTC; CDR3 protein: CASSLWWKTGSPSGANVLTF
V gene: TRBV7-2; J gene: TRBJ2-7; clone size: medium-sized; D gene: NA; CDR3 DNA: TGTGCCAGTTCAGATCAGCGGCTCTACGAGCAGTACTTC; CDR3 protein: CASSDQRLYEQYF
V gene: TRBV18; J gene: TRBJ2-6; clone size: many; D gene: NA; CDR3 DNA: TGTGCCAGCTCACCGCCACTCTCTGGGGCCAACGTCCTGACTTTC; CDR3 protein: CASSPPLSGANVLTF
V gene: TRBV20-1; J gene: TRBJ2-7; clone size: once; D gene: NA; CDR3 DNA: TGCAGTGCTCCAGGTTTGGGCAGAACCTACGAGCAGTACTTC; CDR3 protein: CSAPGLGRTYEQYF
V gene: TRBV15; J gene: TRBJ2-2; clone size: many; D gene: NA; CDR3 DNA: TGTGCCACCAGCAGAGGGGCAGACGCGAACACCGGGGAGCTGTTTTTT; CDR3 protein: CATSRGADANTGELFF
V gene: TRBV4-1; J gene: TRBJ1-4; clone size: few; D gene: NA; CDR3 DNA: TGTGCCAGCAGCCAAGATCTACAGGGATTTTCCAACGAAAGATTATTTTTC; CDR3 protein: CASSQDLQGFSNERLFF
V gene: TRBV7-2; J gene: TRBJ2-3; clone size: many; D gene: TRBD2; CDR3 DNA: TGTGCCAGCAGCTTTAGCGGGGAGGGAGATACGCAGTATTTT; CDR3 protein: CASSFSGEGDTQYF
V gene: TRBV14; J gene: TRBJ1-1; clone size: many; D gene: NA; CDR3 DNA: TGTGCCAGCAGCCAAGAAGGACGGGTTCGAGCTTTCTTT; CDR3 protein: CASSQEGRVRAFF
V gene: TRBV7-2; J gene: TRBJ1-5; clone size: few; D gene: NA; CDR3 DNA: TGTGCCAGCAGCACGACAGGATTCAATCAGCCCCAGCATTTT; CDR3 protein: CASSTTGFNQPQHF
V gene: TRBV28; J gene: TRBJ2-7; clone size: once; D gene: NA; CDR3 DNA: TGTGCCAGCGAATCCGGCGGAGGGGGTTACGAGCAGTACTTC; CDR3 protein: CASESGGGGYEQYF
V gene: TRBV20-1; J gene: TRBJ2-3; clone size: many; D gene: NA; CDR3 DNA: TGCAGTGCCACGTCTGACACAGATACGCAGTATTTT; CDR3 protein: CSATSDTDTQYF
V gene: TRBV20-1; J gene: TRBJ2-5; clone size: many; D gene: TRBD2; CDR3 DNA: TGCAGTGCAATATCCGGGGGGGCTCAAGAGACCCAGTACTTC; CDR3 protein: CSAISGGAQETQYF
V gene: TRBV6-1; J gene: TRBJ1-3; clone size: many; D gene: NA; CDR3 DNA: TGTGCCAGCAGGCCTGGAAACACCATATATTTT; CDR3 protein: CASRPGNTIYF
V gene: TRBV4-2; J gene: TRBJ2-4; clone size: many; D gene: NA; CDR3 DNA: TGTGCCAGCAGCCAAGATTTGGCCTTGGGGGGGCAAAACATTCAGTACTTC; CDR3 protein: CASSQDLALGGQNIQYF
V gene: TRBV12-3/TRBV12-4; J gene: TRBJ2-7; clone size: many; D gene: TRBD2; CDR3 DNA: TGTGCCAGCAGTCCCAGACTAGCGGGAAGGAGCTCCTACGAGCAGTACTTC; CDR3 protein: CASSPRLAGRSSYEQYF
V gene: TRBV7-2; J gene: TRBJ1-2; clone size: many; D gene: NA; CDR3 DNA: TGTGCCAGCAGCTTATCAGGGTTAGGCTATGGCTACACCTTC; CDR3 protein: CASSLSGLGYGYTF
V gene: TRBV6-6; J gene: TRBJ1-4; clone size: many; D gene: NA; CDR3 DNA: TGTGCCAGCAGTTACCCTCCAACTAATGAAAAACTGTTTTTT; CDR3 protein: CASSYPPTNEKLFF